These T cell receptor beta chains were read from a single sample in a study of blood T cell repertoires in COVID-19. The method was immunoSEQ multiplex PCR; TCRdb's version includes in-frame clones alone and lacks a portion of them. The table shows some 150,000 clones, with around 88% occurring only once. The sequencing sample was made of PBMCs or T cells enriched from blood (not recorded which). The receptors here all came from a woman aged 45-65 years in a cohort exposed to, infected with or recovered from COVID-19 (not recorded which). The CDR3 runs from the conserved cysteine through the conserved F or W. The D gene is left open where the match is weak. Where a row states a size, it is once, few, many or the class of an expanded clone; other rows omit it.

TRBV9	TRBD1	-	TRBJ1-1	TGTGCCAGCAGCAATGACAGGGGTTTGATCTCGGACACTGAAGCTTTCTTT	CASSNDRGLISDTEAFF
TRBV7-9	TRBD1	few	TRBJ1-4	TGTGCCAGCAGCCGCGGACAGGCCGAAAAACTGTTTTTT	CASSRGQAEKLFF
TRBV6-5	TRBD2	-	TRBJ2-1	TGTGCCAGCAGCCGTGGGACTAGCGGGAGCAATGAGCAGTTCTTC	CASSRGTSGSNEQFF
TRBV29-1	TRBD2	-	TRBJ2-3	TGCAGCGCTGGGGTAGCGGGGGGGCTAGATACGCAGTATTTT	CSAGVAGGLDTQYF
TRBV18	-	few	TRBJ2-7	TGTGCCAGCTCTAGCATCTCCTACGAGCAGTACTTC	CASSSISYEQYF
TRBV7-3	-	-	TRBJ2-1	TGTGCCAGCAGCTCCCAGACGGGGATCGCCTCTGAGCAGTTCTTC	CASSSQTGIASEQFF
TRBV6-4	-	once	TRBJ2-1	TGTGCCAGCAGTAAACGGACTCAAGGCAAATACAATGAGCAGTTCTTC	CASSKRTQGKYNEQFF
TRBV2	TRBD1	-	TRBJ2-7	TGTGCCAGCAGCCAACGGCCCGGGACAGGGTTGTACGAGCAGTACTTC	CASSQRPGTGLYEQYF
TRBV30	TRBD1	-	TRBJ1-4	TGTGCCTTACACAGGGGGGTTCGTGCTAATGAAAAACTGTTTTTT	CALHRGVRANEKLFF
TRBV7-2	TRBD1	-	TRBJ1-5	TGTGCCAGCAGCTATAGGACAGGGAGTAGCAATCAGCCCCAGCATTTT	CASSYRTGSSNQPQHF